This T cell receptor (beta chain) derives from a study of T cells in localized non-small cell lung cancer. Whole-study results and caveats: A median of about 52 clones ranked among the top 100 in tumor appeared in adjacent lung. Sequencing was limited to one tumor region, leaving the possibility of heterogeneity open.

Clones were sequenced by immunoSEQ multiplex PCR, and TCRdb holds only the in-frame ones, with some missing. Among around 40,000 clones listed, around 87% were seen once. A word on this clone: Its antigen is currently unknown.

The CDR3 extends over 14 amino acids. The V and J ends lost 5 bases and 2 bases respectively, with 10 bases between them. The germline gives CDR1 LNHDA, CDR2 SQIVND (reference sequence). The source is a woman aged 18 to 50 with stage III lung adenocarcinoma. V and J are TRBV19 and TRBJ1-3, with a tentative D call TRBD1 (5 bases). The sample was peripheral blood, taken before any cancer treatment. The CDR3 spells CASSSQEPGNTIYF. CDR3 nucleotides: TGTGCCAGTAGTTCACAGGAACCTGGAAACACCATATATTTT.